This T cell receptor beta chain was obtained from a study of T cells in localized non-small cell lung cancer. Repertoires were generated with immunoSEQ multiplex PCR, while TCRdb's copy carries only in-frame clones and drops some. Of 1,500 to 2,000 clones in the sample, approximately 34% were seen once. The germline V gene has CDR1 KGHSH and CDR2 LQKENI. There are 13 residues in the CDR3. V was clipped by 3 bases and J by 8 bases; unmatched bases: 4. For this clone: Its antigen is as yet unknown.

Whole-study findings and limits: Since sequencing was restricted to only one region of the tumor, intratumor heterogeneity remains a possibility. Across samples, adjacent lung featured a median around 56 of the top 100 tumor clones. Uninvolved neighboring lung showed the greatest T cell clonality, exceeding tumor. Higher blood T cell density tracked longer overall survival.

This chain uses TRBV18 with TRBJ1-5, with 7 bases matching TRBD1. Sequences were derived from lung tumor tissue, sampled before any cancer treatment. This receptor was taken from a woman aged 35-70 years with stage II lung adenocarcinoma. The CDR3 DNA is TGTGCCAGCTCACCGACAGGGTTAGAGCCCCAGCATTTT. Its translation: CASSPTGLEPQHF.